The following is a TCR beta chain sequence with its context. Its antigen is still unknown. In TCRdb, the 5' RACE reads were re-called with MiXCR into one record per CDR3 protein. The table shows approximately 69,000 distinct CDR3 sequences, with 12% occurring only once. This sample was taken from a study of early T cells in non-severe SARS-CoV-2 infection. Study-level points and caveats: Matching with VDJdb favored anti-spike CD8 responses (missing private and CD4 specificities).

Trimming cost V 4 bases and J 7 bases; bases outside gene matches: 12. Germline-derived CDR1 and CDR2 are DFQATT and SNEGSKA (reference sequence). The CDR3 runs 16 residues. This TCR came from an adult who was a healthcare worker with PCR-confirmed SARS-CoV-2 infection or an uninfected control (not recorded which). Sequencing was done on a sample of whole blood. The chain recombines TRBV20-1 with TRBJ2-1; 11 bases are shared with TRBD2. The CDR3 here is CSATPIAGGPRNEQFF. In DNA, the CDR3 is TGCAGTGCTACCCCCATAGCGGGAGGGCCGAGGAATGAGCAGTTCTTC.